Sequencing of this TCR beta chain was carried out in a study of radiation and T cells in renal cell carcinoma. Overall study results and limits: Pretreatment tumor biopsies were lacking, so baseline clonotypes are unknown.

Of note for this clone: Its antigen is still unknown.

Documented time point: baseline pretreatment blood. Described treatment: 15 Gy SBRT to primary tumor, nephrectomy 4 weeks later. Clones were read by immunoSEQ multiplex PCR, and TCRdb kept only the in-frame ones, dropping some. The data contain 90,000 to 100,000 clones, about 88% of them singletons. Germline trimming cut 3 bases from V and 5 bases from J; bases unmatched to any gene: 7. Germline V gene lookup returns CDR1 MGHRA and CDR2 YSYEKL. The CDR3 contains 15 residues. The chain employs TRBV4-1 and TRBJ2-7; 10 bases map to TRBD2. The clonotype originates from a man aged 45-60 years with renal cell carcinoma. Sequencing was performed on blood, taken from a patient whose treatment included radiotherapy and nephrectomy. CDR3 nucleotide sequence: TGCGCCAGCAGCCATCCAAGCGGGGGGGGCGACGAGCAGTACTTC. Protein sequence: CASSHPSGGGDEQYF.